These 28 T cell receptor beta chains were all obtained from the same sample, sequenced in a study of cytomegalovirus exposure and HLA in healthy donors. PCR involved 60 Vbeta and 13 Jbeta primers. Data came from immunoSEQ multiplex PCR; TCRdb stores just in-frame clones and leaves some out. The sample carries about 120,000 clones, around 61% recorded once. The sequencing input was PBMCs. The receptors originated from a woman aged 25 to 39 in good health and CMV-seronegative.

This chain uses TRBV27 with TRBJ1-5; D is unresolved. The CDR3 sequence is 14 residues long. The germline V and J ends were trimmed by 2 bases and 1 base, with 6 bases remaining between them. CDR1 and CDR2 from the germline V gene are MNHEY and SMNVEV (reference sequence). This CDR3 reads CASSLLGSNQPQHF. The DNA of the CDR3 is TGTGCCAGCAGTTTACTCGGGAGCAATCAGCCCCAGCATTTT.

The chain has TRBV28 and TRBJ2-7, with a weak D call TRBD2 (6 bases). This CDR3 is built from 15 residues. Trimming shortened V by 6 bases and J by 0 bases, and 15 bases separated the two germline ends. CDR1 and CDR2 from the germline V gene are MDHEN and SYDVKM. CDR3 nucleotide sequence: TGTGCCAGCAGAACCCATAAAGCGGGCTCCTACGAGCAGTACTTC. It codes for CASRTHKAGSYEQYF.

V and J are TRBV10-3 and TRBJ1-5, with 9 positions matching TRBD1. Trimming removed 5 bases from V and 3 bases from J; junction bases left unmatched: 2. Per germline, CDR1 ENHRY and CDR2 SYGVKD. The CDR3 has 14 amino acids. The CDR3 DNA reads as TGTGCCATCAGTCGGACAGGGGACAATCAGCCCCAGCATTTT. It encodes CAISRTGDNQPQHF.

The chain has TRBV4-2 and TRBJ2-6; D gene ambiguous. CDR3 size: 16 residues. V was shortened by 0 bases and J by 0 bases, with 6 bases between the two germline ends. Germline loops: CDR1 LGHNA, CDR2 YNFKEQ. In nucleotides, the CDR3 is TGTGCCAGCAGCCAAGATTTCGGCTCTGGGGCCAACGTCCTGACTTTC. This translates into CASSQDFGSGANVLTF.

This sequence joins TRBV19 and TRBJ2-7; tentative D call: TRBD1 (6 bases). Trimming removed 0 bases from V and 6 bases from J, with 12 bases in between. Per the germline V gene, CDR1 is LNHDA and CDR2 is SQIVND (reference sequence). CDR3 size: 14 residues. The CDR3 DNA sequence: TGTGCCAGTAGTATAGATGGGTTCAGGGGCGAGCAGTACTTC. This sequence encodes CASSIDGFRGEQYF.

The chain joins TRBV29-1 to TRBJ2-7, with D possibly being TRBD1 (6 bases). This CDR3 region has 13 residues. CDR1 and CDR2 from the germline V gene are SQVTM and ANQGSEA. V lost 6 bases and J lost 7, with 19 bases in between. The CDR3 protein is CSVVRDIGLEQYF. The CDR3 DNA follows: TGCAGCGTGGTCCGGGACATTGGACTGGAGCAGTACTTC.

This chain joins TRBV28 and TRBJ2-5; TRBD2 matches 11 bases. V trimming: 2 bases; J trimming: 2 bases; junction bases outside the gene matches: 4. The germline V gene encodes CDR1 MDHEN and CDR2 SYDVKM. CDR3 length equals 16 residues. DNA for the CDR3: TGTGCCAGCAGTTTAACTAGCGGGGGACCTCAAGAGACCCAGTACTTC. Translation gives CASSLTSGGPQETQYF. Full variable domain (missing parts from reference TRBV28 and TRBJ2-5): DVKVTQSSRYLVKRTGEKVFLECVQDMDHENMFWYRQDPGLGLRLIYFSYDVKMKEKGDIPEGYSVSREKKERFSLILESASTNQTSMYLCASSLTSGGPQETQYFGPGTRLLVL.

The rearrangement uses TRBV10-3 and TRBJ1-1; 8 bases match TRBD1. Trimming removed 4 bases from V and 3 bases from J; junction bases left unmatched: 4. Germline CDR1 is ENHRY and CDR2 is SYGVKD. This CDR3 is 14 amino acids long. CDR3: CAISADREDTEAFF. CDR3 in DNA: TGTGCCATCAGTGCGGACAGGGAAGACACTGAAGCTTTCTTT.

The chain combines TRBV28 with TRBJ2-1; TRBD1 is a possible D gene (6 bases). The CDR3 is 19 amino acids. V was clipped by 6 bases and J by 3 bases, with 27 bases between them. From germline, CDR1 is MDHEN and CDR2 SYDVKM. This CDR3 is CASRQGISHQRRDYNEQFF. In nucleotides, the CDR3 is TGTGCCAGCAGACAGGGCATAAGCCACCAGCGGAGAGACTACAATGAGCAGTTCTTC.

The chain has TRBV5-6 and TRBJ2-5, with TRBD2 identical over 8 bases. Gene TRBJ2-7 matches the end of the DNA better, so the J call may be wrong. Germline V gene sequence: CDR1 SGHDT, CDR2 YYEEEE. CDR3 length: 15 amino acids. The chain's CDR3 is CASSLVPGGDYEQYF. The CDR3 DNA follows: TGTGCCAGCAGCTTGGTCCCCGGGGGGGATTACGAGCAGTACTTC.

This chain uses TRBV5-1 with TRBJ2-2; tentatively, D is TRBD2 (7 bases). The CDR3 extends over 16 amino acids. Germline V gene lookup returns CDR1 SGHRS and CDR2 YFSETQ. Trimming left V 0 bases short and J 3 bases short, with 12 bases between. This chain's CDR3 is CASSLVAGADTGELFF. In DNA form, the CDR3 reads TGCGCCAGCAGCTTGGTGGCGGGGGCGGACACCGGGGAGCTGTTTTTT.

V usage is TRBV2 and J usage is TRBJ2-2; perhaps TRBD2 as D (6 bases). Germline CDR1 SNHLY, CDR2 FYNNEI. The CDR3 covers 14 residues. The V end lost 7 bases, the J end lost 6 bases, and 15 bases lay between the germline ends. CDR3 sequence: CASTSVGGSGELFF. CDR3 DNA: TGTGCCAGCACCTCGGTGGGGGGTTCCGGGGAGCTGTTTTTT.

CDR3 loop: CASSLGVQQGLASTDTQYF. DNA for the CDR3: TGTGCCAGCAGCTTAGGGGTCCAACAGGGTCTTGCAAGCACAGATACGCAGTATTTT. The chain carries TRBV7-8 and TRBJ2-3, with D perhaps matching TRBD1 (6 bases). The germline V gene encodes CDR1 SGHVS and CDR2 FQNEAQ. Deletions cut 1 base from V and 0 bases from J, with 20 bases between. The CDR3 has 19 amino acids.

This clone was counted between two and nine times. The CDR3 here is CAWSRGGQPQHF. CDR3 DNA: TGTGCCTGGAGTCGAGGGGGTCAGCCCCAGCATTTT. The genes are TRBV30 and TRBJ1-5; D perhaps matches TRBD1 (6 bases). The length of the CDR3 is 12 residues. Germline V gene lookup returns CDR1 GTSNPN and CDR2 SVGIG (reference sequence). V lost 2 bases and J lost 6, with 8 bases in between.

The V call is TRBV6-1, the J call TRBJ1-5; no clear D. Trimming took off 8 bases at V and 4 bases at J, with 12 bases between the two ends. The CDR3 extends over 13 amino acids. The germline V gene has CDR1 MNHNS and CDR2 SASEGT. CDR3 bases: TGTGCCAGCGGATTACAGCAGAATCAGCCCCAGCATTTT. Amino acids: CASGLQQNQPQHF.

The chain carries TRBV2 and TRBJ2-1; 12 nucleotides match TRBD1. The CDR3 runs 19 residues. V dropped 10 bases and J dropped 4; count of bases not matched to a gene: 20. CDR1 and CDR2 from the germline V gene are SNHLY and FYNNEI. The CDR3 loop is CATLNRDRGLSGPYNEQFF. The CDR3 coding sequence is TGTGCCACCCTCAACCGGGACAGGGGGCTAAGCGGACCGTACAATGAGCAGTTCTTC.

Written as DNA, the CDR3 is TGCGCCAGCAGCCTTAGACAGGGGGCGACCTACGAGCAGTACTTC. This sequence encodes CASSLRQGATYEQYF. This sequence joins TRBV4-1 and TRBJ2-7; TRBD1 matches at 10 bases. Germline CDR1 and CDR2: MGHRA and YSYEKL. V lost 4 bases and J lost 2; bases outside the gene matches: 5. This CDR3 spans 15 amino acids.

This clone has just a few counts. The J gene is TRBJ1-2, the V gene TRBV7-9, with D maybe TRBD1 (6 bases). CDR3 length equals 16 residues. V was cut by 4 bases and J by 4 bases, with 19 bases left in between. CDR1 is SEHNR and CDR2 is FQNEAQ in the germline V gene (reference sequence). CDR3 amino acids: CASSSTRTDRFYGYTF. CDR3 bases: TGTGCCAGCAGCTCAACCAGGACAGACCGATTCTATGGCTACACCTTC. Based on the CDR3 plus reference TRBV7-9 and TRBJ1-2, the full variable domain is DTGVSQNPRHKITKRGQNVTFRCDPISEHNRLYWYRQTLGQGPEFLTYFQNEAQLEKSRLLSDRFSAERPKGSFSTLEIQRTEQGDSAMYLCASSSTRTDRFYGYTFGSGTRLTVV.

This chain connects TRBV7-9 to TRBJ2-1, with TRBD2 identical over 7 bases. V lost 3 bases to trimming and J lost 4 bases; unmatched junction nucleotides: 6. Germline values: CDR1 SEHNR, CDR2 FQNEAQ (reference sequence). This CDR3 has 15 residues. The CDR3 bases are TGTGCCAGCAGCTTTAGCGGGTTAGGATACAATGAGCAGTTCTTC. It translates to CASSFSGLGYNEQFF.

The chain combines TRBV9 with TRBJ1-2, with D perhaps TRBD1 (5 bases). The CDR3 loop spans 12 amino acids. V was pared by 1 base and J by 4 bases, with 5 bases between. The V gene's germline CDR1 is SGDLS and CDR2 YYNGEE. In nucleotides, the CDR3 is TGTGCCAGCAGCGTACAGGGCTATGGCTACACCTTC. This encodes CASSVQGYGYTF.

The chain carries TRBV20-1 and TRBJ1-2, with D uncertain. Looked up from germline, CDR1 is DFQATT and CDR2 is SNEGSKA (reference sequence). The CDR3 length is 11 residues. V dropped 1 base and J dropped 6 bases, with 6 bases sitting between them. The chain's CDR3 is CSARGQDGYTF. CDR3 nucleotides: TGCAGTGCTAGAGGCCAGGATGGCTACACCTTC.

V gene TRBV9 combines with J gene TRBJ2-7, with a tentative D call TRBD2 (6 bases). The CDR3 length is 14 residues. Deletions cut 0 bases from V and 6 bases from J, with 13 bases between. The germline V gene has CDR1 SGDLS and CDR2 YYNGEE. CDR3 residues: CASSVVAGSGEQYF. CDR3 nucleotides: TGTGCCAGCAGCGTAGTAGCCGGGAGCGGCGAGCAGTACTTC.

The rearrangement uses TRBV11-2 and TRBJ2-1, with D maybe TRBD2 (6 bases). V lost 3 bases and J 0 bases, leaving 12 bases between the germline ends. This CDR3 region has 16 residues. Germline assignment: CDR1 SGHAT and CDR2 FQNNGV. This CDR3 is CASSFGTLSSYNEQFF. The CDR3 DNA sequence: TGTGCCAGCAGCTTCGGGACTCTTAGCTCCTACAATGAGCAGTTCTTC.

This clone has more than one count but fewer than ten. The CDR3 here is CASSLQGSSNQPQHF. CDR3 nucleotides: TGTGCCAGCAGTTTACAGGGCAGTAGCAATCAGCCCCAGCATTTT. The chain combines TRBV28 with TRBJ1-5; D possibly corresponds to TRBD1 (5 bases). Trimming removed 2 bases at V and 0 bases at J, with 8 bases between. The CDR3 has 15 amino acids. The germline V gene encodes CDR1 MDHEN and CDR2 SYDVKM.

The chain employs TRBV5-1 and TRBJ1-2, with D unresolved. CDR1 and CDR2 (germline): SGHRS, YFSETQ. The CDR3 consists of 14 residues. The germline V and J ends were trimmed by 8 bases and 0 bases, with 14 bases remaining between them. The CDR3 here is CASGGSVSNYGYTF. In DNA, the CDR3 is TGCGCCAGTGGCGGGTCCGTCTCTAACTATGGCTACACCTTC.

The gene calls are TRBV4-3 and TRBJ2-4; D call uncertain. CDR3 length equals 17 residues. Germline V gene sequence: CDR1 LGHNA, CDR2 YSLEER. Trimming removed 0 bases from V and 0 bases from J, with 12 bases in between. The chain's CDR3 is CASSQERHGVAKNIQYF. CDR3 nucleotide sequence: TGCGCCAGCAGCCAAGAAAGGCATGGAGTAGCCAAAAACATTCAGTACTTC.

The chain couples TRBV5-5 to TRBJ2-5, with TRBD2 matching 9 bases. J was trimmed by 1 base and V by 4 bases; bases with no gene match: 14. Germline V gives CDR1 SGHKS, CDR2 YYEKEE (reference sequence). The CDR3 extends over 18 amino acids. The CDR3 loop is CASSIGPIPTSGQETQYF. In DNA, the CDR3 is TGTGCCAGCAGCATAGGACCGATACCGACTAGCGGCCAAGAGACCCAGTACTTC. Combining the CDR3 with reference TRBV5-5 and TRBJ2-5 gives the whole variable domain DAGVTQSPTHLIKTRGQQVTLRCSPISGHKSVSWYQQVLGQGPQFIFQYYEKEERGRGNFPDRFSARQFPNYSSELNVNALLLGDSALYLCASSIGPIPTSGQETQYFGPGTRLLVL.

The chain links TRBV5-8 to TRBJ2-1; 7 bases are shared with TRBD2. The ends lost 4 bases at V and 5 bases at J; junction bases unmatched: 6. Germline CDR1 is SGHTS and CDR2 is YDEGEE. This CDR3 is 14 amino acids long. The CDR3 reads CASSGRTRNNEQFF. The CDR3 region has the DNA TGTGCCAGCAGCGGCAGGACTAGAAACAATGAGCAGTTCTTC.